This TCR beta chain was captured in a study of CD8+CD57+ T cells in acquired aplastic anemia. Turning to the study itself: CD4+ and CD8+ cells, once sorted, gave DNA averaging about 3 ug.

Trimming removed 5 bases from V and 6 bases from J, with 10 bases in between. CDR3 length equals 12 residues. CDR1 is KGHDR, CDR2 SFDVKD, per germline. The template for TCR beta VDJ and CDR3 sequence profiling was genomic DNA. TCRdb recomputed calls from the reads with MiXCR, one row per CDR3 protein. The table includes some 170,000 distinct CDR3 sequences, about three fifths detected once. The authors sequenced patients whose flow cytometry had shown CD8+CD57+ cell expansion. Blood came from patients not yet given any therapy. The chain couples TRBV24-1 to TRBJ2-7, with a weak D call TRBD2 (5 bases). The sequencing sample was made of sorted CD4+, CD8+, or CD8+CD57+ T cells (not recorded which) from PBMCs. The receptor's source is a human donor with aplastic anemia. CDR3 sequence (DNA): TGTGCCACCAGTGTAGCGCCTGGCGAGCAGTACTTC. It yields the protein CATSVAPGEQYF.